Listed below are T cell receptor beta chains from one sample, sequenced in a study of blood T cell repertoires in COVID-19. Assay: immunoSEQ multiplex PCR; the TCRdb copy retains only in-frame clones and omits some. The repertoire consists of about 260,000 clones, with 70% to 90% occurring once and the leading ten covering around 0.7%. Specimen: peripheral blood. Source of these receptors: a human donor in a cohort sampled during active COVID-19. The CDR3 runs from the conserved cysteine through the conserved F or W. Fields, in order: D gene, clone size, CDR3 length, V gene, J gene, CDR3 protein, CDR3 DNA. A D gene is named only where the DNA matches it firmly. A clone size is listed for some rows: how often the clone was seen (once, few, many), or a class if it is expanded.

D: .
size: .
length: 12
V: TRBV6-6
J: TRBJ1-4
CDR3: CASRASNEKLFF
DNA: TGTGCCAGCAGGGCCTCCAATGAAAAACTGTTTTTT

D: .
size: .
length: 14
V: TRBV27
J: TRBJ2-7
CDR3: CASSLGPTYYEQYF
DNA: TGTGCCAGCAGTTTAGGGCCAACGTACTACGAGCAGTACTTC

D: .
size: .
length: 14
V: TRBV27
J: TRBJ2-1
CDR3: CASKVGGAYNEQFF
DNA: TGTGCCAGCAAGGTGGGGGGAGCCTACAATGAGCAGTTCTTC

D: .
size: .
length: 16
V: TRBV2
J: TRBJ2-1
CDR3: CASSFGGTGLYNEQFF
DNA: TGTGCCAGCAGTTTCGGGGGGACAGGCCTTTACAATGAGCAGTTCTTC

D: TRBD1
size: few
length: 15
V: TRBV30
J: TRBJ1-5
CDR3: CAWIQTGGCNQPQHF
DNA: TGTGCCTGGATTCAAACAGGGGGCTGCAATCAGCCCCAGCATTTT

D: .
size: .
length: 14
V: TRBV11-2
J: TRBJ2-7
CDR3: CASSLFLRFDEQYF
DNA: TGTGCCAGCAGCTTATTCCTTAGATTTGACGAGCAGTACTTC

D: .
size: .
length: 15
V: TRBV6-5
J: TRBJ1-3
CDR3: CASSYSGSSGNTIYF
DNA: TGTGCCAGCAGTTACTCTGGGAGCTCTGGAAACACCATATATTTT

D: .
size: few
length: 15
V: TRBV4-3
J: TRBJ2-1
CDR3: CASSPTASPYNEQFF
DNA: TGCGCCAGCAGCCCCACGGCTAGCCCGTACAATGAGCAGTTCTTC

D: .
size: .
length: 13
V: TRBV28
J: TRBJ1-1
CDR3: CASGIRDYTEAFF
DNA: TGTGCCAGCGGAATCAGGGATTACACTGAAGCTTTCTTT

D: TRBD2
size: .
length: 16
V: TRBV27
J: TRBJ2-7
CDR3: CASIPSGTSGFDEQYF
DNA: TGTGCCAGCATTCCCTCCGGGACTAGCGGGTTTGACGAGCAGTACTTC

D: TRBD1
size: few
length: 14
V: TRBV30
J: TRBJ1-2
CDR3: CAWSSRAGGFGYTF
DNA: TGTGCCTGGAGTAGTCGAGCAGGGGGCTTCGGCTACACCTTC

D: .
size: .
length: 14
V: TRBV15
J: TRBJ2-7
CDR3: CATSYRDSGSEQYF
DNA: TGTGCCACCAGCTACCGGGACAGCGGGTCCGAGCAGTACTTC

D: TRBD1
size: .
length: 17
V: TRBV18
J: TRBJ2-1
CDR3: CASSPLQTGGAGNEQFF
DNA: TGTGCCAGCTCACCACTCCAAACAGGGGGCGCGGGCAATGAGCAGTTCTTC

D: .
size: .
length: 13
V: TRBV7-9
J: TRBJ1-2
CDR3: CASPHPASGGYTF
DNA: TGTGCCAGTCCCCACCCGGCGTCAGGGGGCTACACCTTC

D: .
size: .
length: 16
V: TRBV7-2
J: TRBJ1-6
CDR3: CASSYKGQTYNSPLHF
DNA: TGTGCCAGCAGCTATAAAGGACAGACCTATAATTCACCCCTCCACTTT

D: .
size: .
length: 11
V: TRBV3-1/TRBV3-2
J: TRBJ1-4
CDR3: CASSHVEKLFF
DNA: TGTGCCAGCAGCCATGTTGAGAAGCTGTTTTTT

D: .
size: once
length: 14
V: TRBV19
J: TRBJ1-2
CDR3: CASSLRTSSYGYTF
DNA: TGTGCCAGTAGTCTAAGGACATCTTCCTATGGCTACACCTTC

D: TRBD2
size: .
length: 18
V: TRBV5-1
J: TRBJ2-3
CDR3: CASSLRASGGAFTDTQYF
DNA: TGCGCCAGCAGCTTGAGGGCTAGCGGGGGGGCCTTTACAGATACGCAGTATTTT

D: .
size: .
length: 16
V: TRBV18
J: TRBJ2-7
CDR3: CASSPPVRGKGDEQYF
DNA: TGTGCCAGCTCCCCTCCCGTTCGCGGGAAAGGGGACGAGCAGTACTTC

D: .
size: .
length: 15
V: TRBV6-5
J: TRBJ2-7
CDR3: CASSYSSGPSYEQYF
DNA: TGTGCCAGCAGTTACTCGTCTGGCCCGTCCTACGAGCAGTACTTC

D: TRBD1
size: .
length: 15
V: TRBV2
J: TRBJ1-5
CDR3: CASGTWTGEFQPQHF
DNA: TGTGCCAGCGGGACCTGGACAGGGGAGTTTCAGCCCCAGCATTTT

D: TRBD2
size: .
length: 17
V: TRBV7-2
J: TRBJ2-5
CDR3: CASSLSGLAGDGETQYF
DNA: TGTGCCAGCAGCTTATCAGGGCTAGCGGGAGACGGGGAGACCCAGTACTTC

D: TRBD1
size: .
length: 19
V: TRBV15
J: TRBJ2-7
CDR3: CATSSLRGQEVGVSYEQYF
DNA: TGTGCCACCAGCAGCCTAAGGGGACAGGAGGTGGGGGTTTCCTACGAGCAGTACTTC

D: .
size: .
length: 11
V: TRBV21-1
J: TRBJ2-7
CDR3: CASPKWYEQYF
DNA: TGTGCCAGCCCTAAGTGGTATGAGCAGTACTTC

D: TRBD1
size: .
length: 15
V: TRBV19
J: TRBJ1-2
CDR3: CASRPQNRGNYGYTF
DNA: TGTGCCAGTAGGCCCCAAAACAGGGGCAACTATGGCTACACCTTC

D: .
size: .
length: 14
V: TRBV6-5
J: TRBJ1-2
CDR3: CASGRGDGNYGYTF
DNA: TGTGCCAGCGGCCGGGGGGACGGGAACTATGGCTACACCTTC

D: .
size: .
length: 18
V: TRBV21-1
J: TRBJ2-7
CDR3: CASSKALIPGQVEVVQYF
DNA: TGTGCCAGCAGCAAAGCCCTAATACCGGGACAGGTAGAGGTGGTGCAGTACTTC

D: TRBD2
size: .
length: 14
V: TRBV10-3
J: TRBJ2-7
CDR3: CAIRSGTSGYEQYF
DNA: TGTGCCATCAGGTCCGGGACTAGCGGCTACGAGCAGTACTTC

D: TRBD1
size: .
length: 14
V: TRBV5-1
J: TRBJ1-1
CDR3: CASSVTGVATEAFF
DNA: TGCGCCAGCAGCGTAACAGGGGTCGCCACTGAAGCTTTCTTT

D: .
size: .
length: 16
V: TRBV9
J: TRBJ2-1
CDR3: CASSPGAGASYNEQFF
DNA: TGTGCCAGCAGCCCGGGGGCGGGGGCTTCCTACAATGAGCAGTTCTTC

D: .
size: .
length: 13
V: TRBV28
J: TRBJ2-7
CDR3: CASSWEREYEQYF
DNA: TGTGCCAGCAGCTGGGAAAGGGAGTACGAGCAGTACTTC

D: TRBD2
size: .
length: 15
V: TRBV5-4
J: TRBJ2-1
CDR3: CASSGGASGRGEQFF
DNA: TGTGCCAGCAGCGGGGGGGCTAGCGGGAGGGGAGAGCAGTTCTTC

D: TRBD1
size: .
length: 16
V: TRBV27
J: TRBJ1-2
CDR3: CATKQVPGQGNLGYTF
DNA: TGTGCCACCAAGCAAGTGCCCGGACAGGGGAACTTAGGCTACACCTTC

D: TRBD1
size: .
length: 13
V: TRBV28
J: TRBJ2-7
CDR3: CAIEQGTSYEQYF
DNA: TGTGCGATCGAACAGGGGACCTCCTACGAGCAGTACTTC

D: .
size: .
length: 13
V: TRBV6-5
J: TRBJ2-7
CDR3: CASRNTLAYEQYF
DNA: TGTGCCAGCAGAAATACGCTAGCCTACGAGCAGTACTTC

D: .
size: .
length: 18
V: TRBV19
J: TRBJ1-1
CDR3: CASSIGDRYVALGTEAFF
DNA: TGTGCCAGTAGTATTGGTGACAGGTACGTTGCTCTGGGGACTGAAGCTTTCTTT

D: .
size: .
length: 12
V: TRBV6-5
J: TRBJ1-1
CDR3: CASRDWTAEAFF
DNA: TGTGCCAGCAGAGACTGGACAGCTGAAGCTTTCTTT

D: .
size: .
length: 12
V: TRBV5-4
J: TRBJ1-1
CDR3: CASSPRGVNAFF
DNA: TGTGCCAGCAGCCCCCGGGGGGTGAATGCTTTCTTT

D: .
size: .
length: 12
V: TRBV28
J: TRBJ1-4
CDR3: CASSPPRGKLFF
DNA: TGTGCCAGCAGCCCTCCCCGGGGAAAACTGTTTTTT

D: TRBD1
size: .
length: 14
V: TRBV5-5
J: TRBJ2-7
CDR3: CASSLLQGAYEQYF
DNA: TGTGCCAGCAGCTTGTTACAGGGGGCCTACGAGCAGTACTTC

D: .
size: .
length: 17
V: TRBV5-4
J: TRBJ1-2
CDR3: CASSLPPTTGGVHGYTF
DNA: TGTGCCAGCAGCTTACCCCCGACTACAGGAGGGGTTCACGGCTACACCTTC

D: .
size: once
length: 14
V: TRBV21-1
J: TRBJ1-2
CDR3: CASSKALGARGYTF
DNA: TGTGCCAGCAGCAAAGCGCTTGGGGCCCGAGGCTACACCTTC

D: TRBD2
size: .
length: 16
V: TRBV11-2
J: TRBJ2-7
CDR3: CASSLETGGTSYEQYF
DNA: TGTGCCAGCAGCTTAGAGACGGGGGGGACGTCCTACGAGCAGTACTTC

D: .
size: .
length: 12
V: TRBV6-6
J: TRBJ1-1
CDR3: CASRSENTEAFF
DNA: TGTGCCAGCAGGTCAGAGAACACTGAAGCTTTCTTT

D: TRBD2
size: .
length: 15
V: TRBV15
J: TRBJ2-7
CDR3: CATSRGTRGGIEQYF
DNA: TGTGCCACCAGCAGAGGAACCCGGGGGGGGATCGAGCAGTACTTC

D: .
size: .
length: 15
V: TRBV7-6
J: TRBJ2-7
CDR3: CASSSPWQGPYEQYF
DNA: TGTGCCAGCAGCTCACCTTGGCAGGGGCCCTACGAGCAGTACTTC

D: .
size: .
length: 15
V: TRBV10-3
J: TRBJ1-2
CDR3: CAIKTEQFVNYGYTF
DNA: TGTGCCATCAAAACGGAACAGTTTGTTAACTATGGCTACACCTTC

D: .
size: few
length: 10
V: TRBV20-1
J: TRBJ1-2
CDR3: CSLLYYGYTF
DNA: TGCAGCCTCCTCTACTATGGCTACACCTTC

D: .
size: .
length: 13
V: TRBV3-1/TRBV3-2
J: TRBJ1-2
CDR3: CASSPSGMNGYTF
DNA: TGTGCCAGCAGCCCCAGCGGGATGAATGGCTACACCTTC

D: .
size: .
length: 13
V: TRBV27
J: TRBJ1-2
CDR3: CASSFGGAYGYTF
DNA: TGTGCCAGCAGTTTCGGGGGGGCCTATGGCTACACCTTC

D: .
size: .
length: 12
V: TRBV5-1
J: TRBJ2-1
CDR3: CASSHSTGEQFF
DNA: TGCGCCAGCAGCCATTCTACGGGGGAGCAGTTCTTC

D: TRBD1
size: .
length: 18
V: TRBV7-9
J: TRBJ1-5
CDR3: CASSIERWDRGRSQPQHF
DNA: TGTGCCAGCAGCATAGAAAGGTGGGACAGGGGGCGAAGCCAGCCCCAGCATTTT